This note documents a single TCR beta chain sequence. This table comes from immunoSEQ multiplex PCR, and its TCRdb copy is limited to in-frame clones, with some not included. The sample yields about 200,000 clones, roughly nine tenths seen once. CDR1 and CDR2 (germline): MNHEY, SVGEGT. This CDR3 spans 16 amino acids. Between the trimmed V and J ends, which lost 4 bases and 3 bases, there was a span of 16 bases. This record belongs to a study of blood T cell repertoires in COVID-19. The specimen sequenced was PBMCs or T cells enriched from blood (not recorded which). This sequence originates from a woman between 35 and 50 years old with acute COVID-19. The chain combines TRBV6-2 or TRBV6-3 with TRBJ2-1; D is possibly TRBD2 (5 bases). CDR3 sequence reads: CASSSAGTLNYNEQFF. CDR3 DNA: TGTGCCAGCAGTTCGGCGGGCACCCTTAACTACAATGAGCAGTTCTTC.